This T cell receptor beta chain is drawn from a study of blood T cell repertoires in COVID-19 (TCRdb year 2020). With regard to the full study: The collaborator samples originated in the United States, Italy and Spain and spanned the acute and convalescent phases of COVID-19. The material from the prospective study consisted of cDNA or gDNA derived from T cells, B-cell-depleted T cells, or PBMCs. Subjects who had been exposed to COVID-19, were actively infected with it, or had recovered from it provided the deeply sampled blood TCRbeta repertoires that made up the dataset. The repertoires were released in a freely available public database intended as a resource for research on the immune response to SARS-CoV-2. Samples came from the ongoing ImmuneRACE study (first 160 participants) plus 1,254 subjects from 6 global collaborators. A de-identified subject ID, COVID-19 status, age in years and sex were almost always included in the sample metadata. Where HLA class I and class II types were available, the types were taken from metadata supplied by the sample provider, not from assay-based typing.

The immunoSEQ Assay, a bias-controlled multiplex PCR, was used to amplify TCRbeta CDR3 regions from genomic DNA. The authors processed their data as follows. Within the assay, amplification of reference gene primers was used to estimate how many nucleated cells each sample contained. To quantify the absolute abundance of each unique TCRbeta CDR3 rearrangement, sequence reads were collapsed and filtered. For each sample, productive Simpson clonality was calculated by taking the square root of Simpson's diversity index across productive rearrangements. Held by TCRdb, this immuneACCESS table contains in-frame sequences only and omits some clones. Under half of the omission traces to an unresolved V gene where checked; the cause of the rest is unknown. Clone size and V and J calls were adopted from that table, with D and trimming inferred from the DNA. The sample yields about 70,000 clones; roughly 81% were counted once. The ten largest clones capture 15% to 18% of the sample.

The study at large found these results: Clinical and demographic metadata were provided uncurated, with the amount varying by source and participant.

Trimming costs V 6 bases and J 7 bases, and their ends lie 17 bases apart. From a lookup of the germline V gene, CDR1 and CDR2 are SGHDT and YYEEEE. The CDR3 sequence holds 14 residues, the cysteine and phenylalanine included. The kept DNA is CDR3 alone, 42 bases in frame from the first base. Each collaborating institution followed its own protocols to collect whole blood in K2EDTA tubes. For TCRbeta analysis, collaborator samples were shipped as frozen whole blood, as isolated PBMCs, or as DNA extracted from either sample type. Comments on this clone: What this receptor recognizes is not known. No much larger clone exists at a distance of one base, and base qualities are not known.

The clonotype originates from a man at least 80 years old with acute or convalescent COVID-19. The sequenced material came from peripheral blood. The chain employs TRBV5-6 and TRBJ2-4; the D gene is perhaps TRBD2, from 6 matching bases. The DNA sequence is given as TGTGCCAGCATGTCAGGGCAGGGACTCAACATTCAGTACTTC. Its protein reads: CASMSGQGLNIQYF. Full variable domain (CDR3 extended with the reference TRBV5-6 and TRBJ2-4 proteins): DAGVTQSPTHLIKTRGQQVTLRCSPKSGHDTVSWYQQALGQGPQFIFQYYEEEERQRGNFPDRFSGHQFPNYSSELNVNALLLGDSALYLCASMSGQGLNIQYFGAGTRLSVL.